Described below is a single TCR beta chain sequence and its context. What it recognizes is unknown. TCR beta CDR3 regions were amplified from RNA transcripts. Primed by the HTBI set, a first-round RT-PCR was run on the TCR CDR3. TCRdb re-derived calls from the multiplex PCR reads in MiXCR, one entry per CDR3 protein. Of over 500,000 distinct CDR3 sequences in the sample, around 16% were seen once. This entry is derived from a study of T cells in Graves' hyperthyroidism and ophthalmopathy. Study-wide points: Blood held most thyroid clonotypes expanded above 0.001 frequency. Ophthalmopathy and stable hyperthyroidism were separated by a 13 V-J model.

The CDR3 runs 18 residues. Germline V gene sequence: CDR1 MNHEY, CDR2 SMNVEV (reference sequence). V was pared by 3 bases and J by 0 bases, with 6 bases of the junction left unmatched. Diagnostic decisions used clinical symptoms, serum thyroxine and TRAb, thyroid ultrasound and orbital computed tomography. The genes are TRBV27 and TRBJ2-3; 13 nucleotides line up with TRBD2. This sequence was found in a woman aged 25 to 39 with Graves' ophthalmopathy. The specimen sequenced was blood. CDR3 loop: CASSFLRLAGGSTDTQYF. Here the CDR3 DNA reads TGTGCCAGCAGTTTCCTCCGACTAGCGGGAGGTAGCACAGATACGCAGTATTTT.